Each of the 10 T cell receptor beta chains below was sequenced from the same sample in a study of regulatory T cells in long-lasting Graves disease (dated by TCRdb to the early 2020s). Reading the label with the study, this specimen's time point is: newly diagnosed GD, antithyroid drugs for less than 3 months. RNA was extracted from PBMCs in TRIzol for both TCR sequencing and RNA sequencing. The library was produced with multiplex PCR. TCRdb shows the sequencer as Illumina HiSeq 4000. iRepertoire HTBI primers and Arm-PCR amplification of CDR3 regions were used to construct TCR beta libraries. The raw public reads went through TCRdb reprocessing: fastp at Q25, MiXCR clone calling, in-frame beta chains kept. Rows are unified per CDR3 protein, each entry keeping the most common DNA and genes. For this sample there are around 250,000 distinct CDR3 sequences; approximately 20% appear just once. Of the sample, approximately 15% is held by the ten largest clones.

This sample was also put to use in a study of T cells in Graves' hyperthyroidism and ophthalmopathy.

Sequenced material: peripheral blood mononuclear cells (PBMCs), taken at new diagnosis, from a patient treated with antithyroid drugs. The receptor source for this set is a woman in her twenties or thirties with Graves disease. Donor details come from another sample of the same person, matched by shared clones.

This clonotype occurred many times. The chain joins TRBV13 to TRBJ2-1, with 10 bases that match TRBD2. V trimming: 2 bases; J trimming: 16 bases; junction bases outside the gene matches: 11. CDR1 is PRHDT and CDR2 is FYEKMQ in the germline V gene (reference sequence). The CDR3 is made up of 14 amino acids. The CDR3 DNA reads TGTGCCAGCAGCTTACTAGCGGGGGCGGTGACTCCTTTCTTC. Its translation: CASSLLAGAVTPFF.

Points on this clonotype: Since a far larger clone is one base different, this is likely a read error. The rearrangement uses TRBV7-8 and TRBJ2-2, with TRBD2 matching 7 bases. Looked up from germline, CDR1 is SGHVS and CDR2 is FQNEAQ. The CDR3 length is 14 residues. CDR3 amino acids: CASSLPIGGGGLFF. The CDR3 bases are TGTGCCAGCAGCCTACCAATCGGTGGCGGGGGGCTGTTTTTT.

This clonotype was seen at least ten times. This chain uses TRBV12-5 with TRBJ1-5; unclear D gene. The CDR3 spans 12 residues. Trimming took 4 bases from V and 4 from J, leaving 5 bases between them. Germline V lookup: CDR1 LGHNT, CDR2 FRNRAP. The CDR3 coding sequence is TGTGCTAGTGGTTCCTCAAATCAGCCCCAGCATTTT. Encoded protein: CASGSSNQPQHF.

This clonotype has at least ten counts. V gene TRBV10-3 combines with J gene TRBJ1-2; a weak D match, TRBD1 (6 bases). Trimming removed 8 bases at V and 7 bases at J, with 23 bases between. The CDR3 consists of 15 residues. Germline V lookup: CDR1 ENHRY, CDR2 SYGVKD. CDR3 region: CAIQGGTGGLFGYTF. In nucleotides, the CDR3 is TGTGCCATCCAAGGGGGAACCGGGGGGTTGTTTGGCTACACCTTC.

This clonotype was seen repeatedly, ten times or more. This chain links TRBV5-1 with TRBJ1-1; D uncertain. From germline, CDR1 is SGHRS and CDR2 YFSETQ. V was cut by 7 bases and J by 1 base, with 14 bases left in between. This CDR3 is 14 amino acids long. CDR3 in amino acids: CASRGSAGNTEAFF. In nucleotides, the CDR3 is TGCGCCAGCCGGGGTTCTGCGGGGAACACTGAAGCTTTCTTT.

Ten or more counts support this clonotype. CDR3 nucleotide sequence: TGCAGTGCACAAGCCTCTAGCGGGGGCCGCTCCTACAATGAGCAGTTCTTC. It specifies CSAQASSGGRSYNEQFF. V gene TRBV20-1 combines with J gene TRBJ2-1; 10 nucleotides line up with TRBD2. Trimming at V came to 6 bases and at J to 0 bases, leaving 11 bases not matched to a gene. The germline V gene has CDR1 DFQATT and CDR2 SNEGSKA (reference sequence). This CDR3 contains 17 residues.

The table lists this clonotype with many counts. The V and J genes are TRBV6-1 and TRBJ1-4; 8 bases align to TRBD1. The CDR3 totals 14 residues. Germline-derived CDR1 and CDR2 are MNHNS and SASEGT. V lost 11 bases and J lost 6; bases outside the gene matches: 11. The chain's CDR3 is CAGRGQGGDEKLFF. The CDR3 DNA follows: TGTGCCGGCCGCGGACAGGGCGGCGATGAAAAACTGTTTTTT.

Ten or more counts support this clonotype. The chain employs TRBV6-1 and TRBJ2-5, with 16 bases lining up with TRBD2. The CDR3 totals 19 residues. CDR1 MNHNS and CDR2 SASEGT come from the germline V gene. J gave up 5 bases and V 5 bases, and 14 bases lay outside the gene matches. CDR3 DNA sequence: TGTGCCAGCAGTACCACCGGGACTAGCGGGGGGGGGAGGTGGGAGACCCAGTACTTC. This codes for CASSTTGTSGGGRWETQYF.

As to this clonotype: A much more abundant neighbour one base away suggests this may be a read error. The J gene is TRBJ1-2, the V gene TRBV11-3; 7 bases align to TRBD1. V shed 7 bases, J shed 4 bases, and the junction held 9 bases outside the gene matches. Germline values: CDR1 SGHNT, CDR2 YENEEA. The length of the CDR3 is 14 residues. The CDR3 here is CASNQGGFIYGYTF. CDR3 DNA: TGTGCCAGCAACCAAGGGGGCTTTATCTATGGCTACACCTTC.

The chain combines TRBV6-2 or TRBV6-3 with TRBJ2-1; 9 bases are a match to TRBD1. Germline V gene data show CDR1 as MNHEY and CDR2 as SVGEGT. The ends lost 10 bases at V and 0 bases at J; junction bases unmatched: 10. The CDR3 consists of 16 residues. Here the CDR3 reads CATSRDRVSSYNEQFF. DNA of the CDR3: TGTGCCACCTCCCGGGACAGGGTGAGCTCCTACAATGAGCAGTTCTTC.